Below, 21 T cell receptor beta chains from the same sample are listed, as sequenced in a study of monozygotic twins with inflammatory bowel disease. TCRdb re-analyzed the 5' RACE reads; it lists each CDR3 protein once, without DNA. This listing includes some 440,000 distinct CDR3 sequences. Sequenced: blood. Every receptor here comes from a human donor with ulcerative colitis or Crohn's disease, or a healthy co-twin of an affected twin (not recorded which).

CDR3 residues: CASSRRTSDEQFF. The rearrangement joins TRBV12-3 or TRBV12-4 to TRBJ2-1; the TCRdb call, TRBD2, lacks DNA for checking. The CDR3 length is 13 residues.

This chain links TRBV7-9 with TRBJ2-7; without DNA, the TCRdb call of TRBD2 cannot be checked. The germline gives CDR1 SEHNR, CDR2 FQNEAQ (reference sequence). This CDR3 spans 14 amino acids. The CDR3 sequence is CASSFGTSEDEQYF. The whole variable domain, filled in from reference TRBV7-9 and TRBJ2-7, reads DTGVSQNPRHKITKRGQNVTFRCDPISEHNRLYWYRQTLGQGPEFLTYFQNEAQLEKSRLLSDRFSAERPKGSFSTLEIQRTEQGDSAMYLCASSFGTSEDEQYFGPGTRLTVT.

The chain uses TRBV5-1 and TRBJ2-4; TCRdb lists TRBD2, though no DNA is available to test this call. Germline V gives CDR1 SGHRS, CDR2 YFSETQ. The CDR3 runs 19 residues. The CDR3 protein is CASSSWTSGRAVAKNIQYF.

The genes are TRBV19 and TRBJ1-1. The CDR3 contains 13 residues. CDR1 LNHDA and CDR2 SQIVND come from the germline V gene (reference sequence). CDR3 region: CASSIGVSTEAFF.

This chain joins TRBV6-1 and TRBJ1-5; TCRdb proposes TRBD1, but this gene call is untestable without DNA. The CDR3 is made up of 15 amino acids. Germline assignment: CDR1 MNHNS and CDR2 SASEGT. The CDR3 is CASTKRQGEDQPQHF.

V and J are TRBV11-2 and TRBJ2-7; without DNA, the TCRdb call of TRBD1 cannot be checked. The CDR3 runs 15 residues. Germline V gives CDR1 SGHAT, CDR2 FQNNGV. CDR3 protein: CASSTGQALSYEQYF.

The chain is built from TRBV6-6 and TRBJ1-1. Germline lookup yields CDR1 MNHNY and CDR2 SVGAGI (reference sequence). The CDR3 consists of 13 residues. CDR3 in amino acids: CASSYLRGREAFF.

V is TRBV20-1 and J is TRBJ2-2; the D call from TCRdb, TRBD1, cannot be confirmed without DNA. Germline V lookup: CDR1 DFQATT, CDR2 SNEGSKA (reference sequence). The CDR3 has 14 residues. The CDR3 region is CSAPGQGSTGELFF.

The V and J genes are TRBV19 and TRBJ1-5. CDR1 is LNHDA, CDR2 SQIVND, per germline (reference sequence). This CDR3 is built from 15 residues. The CDR3 sequence is CASSLRQNSNQPHHF.

V and J are TRBV5-1 and TRBJ2-1; there is no DNA to check the TCRdb D call of TRBD2. The CDR3 loop spans 15 amino acids. The germline CDR1 and CDR2 sequences are SGHRS and YFSETQ. CDR3 residues: CASSQSGVSYNEQFF.

This chain joins TRBV7-9 and TRBJ2-7. CDR3 length: 13 amino acids. Germline V lookup: CDR1 SEHNR, CDR2 FQNEAQ (reference sequence). The CDR3 protein is CASSSSGSYEQYF.

The V call is TRBV28, the J call TRBJ1-1. The CDR3 loop spans 14 amino acids. Germline V CDR1 and CDR2: MDHEN, SYDVKM. The CDR3 is CASSRSYPSAEAFF.

The gene calls are TRBV10-3 and TRBJ2-5; the TCRdb call, TRBD1, lacks DNA for checking. Germline values: CDR1 ENHRY, CDR2 SYGVKD. The CDR3 covers 16 residues. This CDR3 reads CAISDLRDRVGETQYF.

The chain combines TRBV7-2 with TRBJ2-3; no DNA is available, so the TRBD1 call from TCRdb remains unchecked. Germline assignment: CDR1 SGHTA and CDR2 FQGNSA. This CDR3 has 15 residues. CDR3 protein: CASSRQGARTDTQYF. The full variable domain, completed using reference TRBV7-2 and TRBJ2-3, is GAGVSQSPSNKVTEKGKDVELRCDPISGHTALYWYRQSLGQGLEFLIYFQGNSAPDKSGLPSDRFSAERTGGSVSTLTIQRTQQEDSAVYLCASSRQGARTDTQYFGPGTRLTVL.

This chain joins TRBV6-2 or TRBV6-3 and TRBJ2-3. Germline values: CDR1 MNHEY, CDR2 SVGEGT. CDR3 length: 15 amino acids. CDR3 sequence reads: CASSYSNGRTDTQYF.

This chain joins TRBV29-1 and TRBJ2-5; TCRdb calls TRBD1, which cannot be checked without DNA. The germline V gene has CDR1 SQVTM and CDR2 ANQGSEA. The CDR3 length is 11 residues. The CDR3 loop reads CSLTDGETQYF.

V usage is TRBV19 and J usage is TRBJ1-2. Germline values: CDR1 LNHDA, CDR2 SQIVND (reference sequence). The CDR3 spans 12 residues. The CDR3: CASTPANYGYTF. Supplemented by reference TRBV19 and TRBJ1-2, the full variable domain reads DGGITQSPKYLFRKEGQNVTLSCEQNLNHDAMYWYRQDPGQGLRLIYYSQIVNDFQKGDIAEGYSVSREKKESFPLTVTSAQKNPTAFYLCASTPANYGYTFGSGTRLTVV.

The genes are TRBV12-3 or TRBV12-4 and TRBJ2-1; TCRdb outputs TRBD2, but without DNA this stays unchecked. The CDR3 runs 16 residues. CDR3: CASSSGLAGVWNEQFF.

J is TRBJ2-7 and V is TRBV24-1; the TCRdb call, TRBD2, lacks DNA for checking. The germline CDR1 and CDR2 sequences are KGHDR and SFDVKD. There are 15 residues in the CDR3. The CDR3 reads CATSGTSRDSYEQYF.

J is TRBJ2-3 and V is TRBV7-9; TCRdb lists TRBD1, though no DNA is available to test this call. The CDR3 consists of 16 residues. Germline assignment: CDR1 SEHNR and CDR2 FQNEAQ (reference sequence). The CDR3 region is CASSPPLAASTDTQYF.

CDR3 amino acids: CASSRQSFGTGTLSPLHF. The chain has TRBV3-1 and TRBJ1-6; TCRdb calls TRBD1, which cannot be checked without DNA. The CDR3 runs to 18 residues. CDR1 LGHDT and CDR2 YNNKEL come from the germline V gene (reference sequence).